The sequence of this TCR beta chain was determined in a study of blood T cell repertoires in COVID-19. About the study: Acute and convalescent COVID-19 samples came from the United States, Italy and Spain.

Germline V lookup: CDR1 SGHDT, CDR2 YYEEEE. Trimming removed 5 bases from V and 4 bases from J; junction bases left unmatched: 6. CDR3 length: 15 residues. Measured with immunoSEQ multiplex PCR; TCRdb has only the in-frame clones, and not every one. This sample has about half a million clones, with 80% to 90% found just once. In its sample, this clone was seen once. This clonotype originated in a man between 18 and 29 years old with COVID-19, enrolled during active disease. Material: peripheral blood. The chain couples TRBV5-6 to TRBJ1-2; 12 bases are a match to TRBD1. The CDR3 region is CASSQGQGASYGYTF. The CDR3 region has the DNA TGTGCCAGCAGTCAGGGACAGGGGGCGAGCTATGGCTACACCTTC.